This is a list of T cell receptor beta chains from one sample in a study of T cell responses to AZD1222 COVID-19 vaccine. The method was immunoSEQ multiplex PCR; TCRdb's version includes in-frame clones alone and lacks a portion of them. The data hold some 90,000 clones, with about 89% observed a single time. This sample comprised peripheral blood, obtained 28 days after the second AZD1222 dose. These receptors were obtained from an adult who received the AZD1222 COVID-19 vaccine. CDR3s include the opening cysteine and the closing phenylalanine or tryptophan. A D gene is named only where the DNA matches it firmly. Clone size is given for some rows only: seen once, a few or many times, or a class if the clone is expanded.

J gene: TRBJ2-1
clone size: NA
V gene: TRBV7-2
D gene: TRBD2
CDR3 DNA: TGTGCCAGCAGCCAAACGCGGGGGGGCCGTTCTTGGAACAATGAGCAGTTCTTC
CDR3 protein: CASSQTRGGRSWNNEQFF

J gene: TRBJ2-5
clone size: NA
V gene: TRBV6-5
D gene: NA
CDR3 DNA: TGTGCCAGCAGTTACTCGGGAGTGCGTTACCAAGAGACCCAGTACTTC
CDR3 protein: CASSYSGVRYQETQYF

J gene: TRBJ1-6
clone size: NA
V gene: TRBV9
D gene: TRBD1
CDR3 DNA: TGTGCCAGCAGCCCCGGACAGGGAAAAAATTCACCCCTCCACTTT
CDR3 protein: CASSPGQGKNSPLHF

J gene: TRBJ1-6
clone size: NA
V gene: TRBV7-8
D gene: TRBD1
CDR3 DNA: TGTGCCAGCAGCCTCCGACAGGGTGAAAATTCACCCCTCCACTTT
CDR3 protein: CASSLRQGENSPLHF

J gene: TRBJ1-3
clone size: NA
V gene: TRBV19
D gene: NA
CDR3 DNA: TGTGCCAGTAGTATTCCTGGAAACACCATATATTTT
CDR3 protein: CASSIPGNTIYF

J gene: TRBJ2-1
clone size: NA
V gene: TRBV18
D gene: TRBD2
CDR3 DNA: TGTGCCAGCTCACCTGGAGGAGGACTAGCGGGGGAGTACAATGAGCAGTTCTTC
CDR3 protein: CASSPGGGLAGEYNEQFF

J gene: TRBJ2-7
clone size: few
V gene: TRBV10-2
D gene: NA
CDR3 DNA: TGCGCCAGCAGTAACGGGAACAGGTACGAGCAGTACTTC
CDR3 protein: CASSNGNRYEQYF

J gene: TRBJ2-7
clone size: NA
V gene: TRBV18
D gene: NA
CDR3 DNA: TGTGCCAGCTCACGCTCAAGGGGACACGAAGAGCAGTACTTC
CDR3 protein: CASSRSRGHEEQYF

J gene: TRBJ2-1
clone size: NA
V gene: TRBV7-6
D gene: NA
CDR3 DNA: TGTGCCAGCAGCGCCACGCTACCAGGGACCTACAATGAGCAGTTCTTC
CDR3 protein: CASSATLPGTYNEQFF

J gene: TRBJ2-7
clone size: NA
V gene: TRBV12-3/TRBV12-4
D gene: NA
CDR3 DNA: TGTGCCAGCAGTCGCAGGGTCTACGAGCAGTACTTC
CDR3 protein: CASSRRVYEQYF

J gene: TRBJ1-1
clone size: NA
V gene: TRBV12-3/TRBV12-4
D gene: NA
CDR3 DNA: TGTGCCAGCAGTTTAATGGGGCAAGGTGAAGCTTTCTTT
CDR3 protein: CASSLMGQGEAFF

J gene: TRBJ2-3
clone size: NA
V gene: TRBV5-1
D gene: TRBD1
CDR3 DNA: TGCGCCAGCAGCGCCGGGACAGGGGCGGGAGATACGCAGTATTTT
CDR3 protein: CASSAGTGAGDTQYF

J gene: TRBJ2-1
clone size: once
V gene: TRBV19
D gene: NA
CDR3 DNA: TGTGCCAGTAGTTCCGCCGGTGGGGGGGCCCCCTACAATGAGCAGTTCTTC
CDR3 protein: CASSSAGGGAPYNEQFF

J gene: TRBJ2-2
clone size: NA
V gene: TRBV18
D gene: NA
CDR3 DNA: TGTGCCAGCTCACCTAGACAGGTCGACACCGGGGAGCTGTTTTTT
CDR3 protein: CASSPRQVDTGELFF

J gene: TRBJ1-1
clone size: NA
V gene: TRBV30
D gene: NA
CDR3 DNA: TGTGCCTGCAAAGCAGGCCGGACTGAAGCTTTCTTT
CDR3 protein: CACKAGRTEAFF

J gene: TRBJ1-1
clone size: NA
V gene: TRBV20-1
D gene: NA
CDR3 DNA: TGCAGTGCTTCGACGGAGACAGCTTTCTTT
CDR3 protein: CSASTETAFF

J gene: TRBJ1-2
clone size: NA
V gene: TRBV9
D gene: TRBD1
CDR3 DNA: TGTGCCAGCAGCGTCGGACAGGGGGAGAACTATGGCTACACCTTC
CDR3 protein: CASSVGQGENYGYTF

J gene: TRBJ1-2
clone size: NA
V gene: TRBV7-2
D gene: NA
CDR3 DNA: TGTGCCAGCAGCTTAGGCCCAGCCAATTTCTATGGCTACACCTTC
CDR3 protein: CASSLGPANFYGYTF

J gene: TRBJ1-5
clone size: NA
V gene: TRBV18
D gene: NA
CDR3 DNA: TGTGCCAGCTCACCCCAACTAGATCGGCCCCAGCATTTT
CDR3 protein: CASSPQLDRPQHF

J gene: TRBJ1-1
clone size: NA
V gene: TRBV25-1
D gene: NA
CDR3 DNA: TGTGCCAGCCGTAAGGCAGGGGCGGACACTGAAGCTTTCTTT
CDR3 protein: CASRKAGADTEAFF

J gene: TRBJ2-7
clone size: NA
V gene: TRBV3-1/TRBV3-2
D gene: NA
CDR3 DNA: TGTGCCAGCAGCCAAGCCCGGACAACTGCCTACGAGCAGTACTTC
CDR3 protein: CASSQARTTAYEQYF

J gene: TRBJ1-1
clone size: NA
V gene: TRBV7-8
D gene: NA
CDR3 DNA: TGTGCCAGCAGCTTTGGCAGGAACACTGAAGCTTTCTTT
CDR3 protein: CASSFGRNTEAFF

J gene: TRBJ1-4
clone size: NA
V gene: TRBV4-2
D gene: NA
CDR3 DNA: TGTGCCAGCAGCCAAGCGGGGGATAATGAAAAACTGTTTTTT
CDR3 protein: CASSQAGDNEKLFF

J gene: TRBJ1-2
clone size: NA
V gene: TRBV3-1/TRBV3-2
D gene: NA
CDR3 DNA: TGTGCCAGCAGCCAATCTGACGGGGACCGGGGCTACACCTTC
CDR3 protein: CASSQSDGDRGYTF

J gene: TRBJ2-3
clone size: NA
V gene: TRBV10-1
D gene: TRBD2
CDR3 DNA: TGCGCCAGCAGCAGAATAGCGGGGGGCACAGATACGCAGTATTTT
CDR3 protein: CASSRIAGGTDTQYF

J gene: TRBJ1-5
clone size: once
V gene: TRBV7-9
D gene: NA
CDR3 DNA: TGTGCCAGCAGCTGGAACGATCAGCCCCAGCATTTT
CDR3 protein: CASSWNDQPQHF

J gene: TRBJ1-5
clone size: NA
V gene: TRBV19
D gene: NA
CDR3 DNA: TGTGCCACTGCCCAAAACAGCAATCAGCCCCAGCATTTT
CDR3 protein: CATAQNSNQPQHF

J gene: TRBJ1-1
clone size: NA
V gene: TRBV5-4
D gene: NA
CDR3 DNA: TGTGCCAGCAGCTTGGTGGGTGAGGGGGCTGAAGCTTTCTTT
CDR3 protein: CASSLVGEGAEAFF

J gene: TRBJ2-1
clone size: NA
V gene: TRBV27
D gene: TRBD1
CDR3 DNA: TGTGCCAGCAGTTTATCTCGGAGAGGGGGCGTTGGTTACAATGAGCAGTTCTTC
CDR3 protein: CASSLSRRGGVGYNEQFF

J gene: TRBJ1-1
clone size: NA
V gene: TRBV5-1
D gene: NA
CDR3 DNA: TGCGCCAGCAGACAGGACCTTACGAACACTGAAGCTTTCTTT
CDR3 protein: CASRQDLTNTEAFF

J gene: TRBJ2-5
clone size: NA
V gene: TRBV16
D gene: TRBD1
CDR3 DNA: TGTGCCAGCAGCCAGGACAGGGCGACGGGAGAGACCCAGTACTTC
CDR3 protein: CASSQDRATGETQYF

J gene: TRBJ1-2
clone size: NA
V gene: TRBV19
D gene: TRBD1
CDR3 DNA: TGTGCCAGTAGTCCCGGGACAGGGGTGACCTATGGCTACACCTTC
CDR3 protein: CASSPGTGVTYGYTF

J gene: TRBJ2-1
clone size: NA
V gene: TRBV6-2/TRBV6-3
D gene: NA
CDR3 DNA: TGTGCCAGCAGTTACCCCCGATGGTCCTACAATGAGCAGTTCTTC
CDR3 protein: CASSYPRWSYNEQFF

J gene: TRBJ2-5
clone size: NA
V gene: TRBV5-1
D gene: TRBD2
CDR3 DNA: TGCGCCAGCAGGGGACTAGCGGGGGATCGGTCCCAGTACTTC
CDR3 protein: CASRGLAGDRSQYF

J gene: TRBJ1-2
clone size: NA
V gene: TRBV7-2
D gene: TRBD1
CDR3 DNA: TGTGCCAGCAGCGCCCGGGACAGCCCCCGGTATGGCTACACCTTC
CDR3 protein: CASSARDSPRYGYTF